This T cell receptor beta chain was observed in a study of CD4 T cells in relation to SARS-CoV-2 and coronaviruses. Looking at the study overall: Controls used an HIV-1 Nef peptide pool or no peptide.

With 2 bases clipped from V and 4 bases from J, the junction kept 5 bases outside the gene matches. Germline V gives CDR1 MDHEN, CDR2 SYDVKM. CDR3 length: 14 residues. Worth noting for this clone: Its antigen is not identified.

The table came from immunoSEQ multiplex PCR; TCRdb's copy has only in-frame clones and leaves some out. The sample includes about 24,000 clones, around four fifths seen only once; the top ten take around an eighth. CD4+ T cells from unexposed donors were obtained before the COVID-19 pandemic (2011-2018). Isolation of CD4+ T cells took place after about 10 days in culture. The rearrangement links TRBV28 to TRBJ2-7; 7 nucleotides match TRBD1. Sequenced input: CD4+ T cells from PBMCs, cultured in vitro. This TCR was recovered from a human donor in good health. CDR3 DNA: TGTGCCAGCAGTTTAGGGACAGTTCAATACGAGCAGTACTTC. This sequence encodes CASSLGTVQYEQYF.